These 29 T cell receptor beta chains were all obtained from the same sample, sequenced in a study of blood T cell repertoires in COVID-19. The method was immunoSEQ multiplex PCR; TCRdb's version includes in-frame clones alone and lacks a portion of them. Of under 300,000 clones listed, about 88% were seen once; the top ten hold approximately 2.1%. What was sequenced was peripheral blood. The receptors come from a woman aged 40 to 55 who had recovered from COVID-19.

The rearrangement joins TRBV3-1 (or the pseudogene TRBV3-2) to TRBJ2-7, with 9 bases aligning to TRBD2. Germline assignment: CDR1 LGHDT and CDR2 YNNKEL (reference sequence). The CDR3 has 18 residues. Unmatched junction bases numbered 12, after V lost 3 bases and J lost 0 bases. The CDR3 here is CASSHAGRGGRASYEQYF. CDR3 nucleotide sequence: TGTGCCAGCAGCCACGCCGGAAGGGGCGGGAGGGCCTCCTACGAGCAGTACTTC.

DNA for the CDR3: TGCGCCAGCAGCCCATTAGGGGGCGAGGGAGGCTACACCTTC. It codes for CASSPLGGEGGYTF. This rearrangement joins TRBV5-1 to TRBJ1-2; TRBD1 matches at 7 bases. Trimming removed 4 bases from V and 8 bases from J; junction bases left unmatched: 11. This CDR3 contains 14 residues. Germline values: CDR1 SGHRS, CDR2 YFSETQ.

The chain joins TRBV6-6 to TRBJ2-4; D perhaps matches TRBD2 (5 bases). Trimming left V 2 bases short and J 1 base short, with 9 bases between. The CDR3 has 15 amino acids. The V gene's germline CDR1 is MNHNY and CDR2 SVGAGI (reference sequence). The CDR3 DNA reads TGTGCCAGCAGTTACGAGGGCGGGGCCAAAAACATTCAGTACTTC. Protein: CASSYEGGAKNIQYF.

The chain employs TRBV29-1 and TRBJ2-1, with 9 bases fitting TRBD1. The CDR3 is 17 amino acids. After removal of 3 bases from V and 0 bases from J, the junction contained 9 bases not matched to a gene. Germline V lookup: CDR1 SQVTM, CDR2 ANQGSEA. The DNA for the CDR3 is TGCAGCGTTGAGTGGGGGACAGGGTGGAACTCCTACAATGAGCAGTTCTTC. Translated: CSVEWGTGWNSYNEQFF.

DNA for the CDR3: TGTGCCAGCAGCAGCACTAGCGGCTGTCTCTACAATGAGCAGTTCTTC. It encodes CASSSTSGCLYNEQFF. This chain joins TRBV21-1 and TRBJ2-1; the D call in the table, TRBD2, was not verified against the DNA. TRBV21-1 is a documented pseudogene. This CDR3 contains 16 residues.

The gene calls are TRBV2 and TRBJ2-7; 10 bases align to TRBD1. Germline CDR1 SNHLY, CDR2 FYNNEI. J gave up 2 bases and V 6 bases, and 4 bases lay outside the gene matches. The CDR3 length is 14 residues. The CDR3 reads CASRPTGGPYEQYF. The CDR3 region has the DNA TGTGCCAGCAGGCCGACAGGGGGCCCCTACGAGCAGTACTTC.

The chain recombines TRBV7-9 with TRBJ1-2, with TRBD1 matching 7 bases. Germline assignment: CDR1 SEHNR and CDR2 FQNEAQ (reference sequence). The V gene end was trimmed by 0 bases and the J gene end by 7 bases; junction bases not matched to a gene: 14. The CDR3 covers 17 residues. For the CDR3, the DNA is TGTGCCAGCAGCTTAGCAACCGGGACAGCGAATAACGGTGGCTACACCTTC. This sequence encodes CASSLATGTANNGGYTF.

The rearrangement links TRBV5-1 to TRBJ2-5, with 11 bases matching TRBD1. Losses at the gene ends were 5 bases for V and 3 bases for J; bases not matched to a gene: 9. From germline, CDR1 is SGHRS and CDR2 YFSETQ. This CDR3 comprises 16 residues. The CDR3 loop reads CASRHRGTGGEETQYF. CDR3 DNA sequence: TGCGCCAGCAGACACCGCGGGACAGGGGGAGAAGAGACCCAGTACTTC.

The genes are TRBV11-2 and TRBJ2-1; TRBD2 matches 16 bases. V lost 5 bases, J lost 8 bases, and 6 bases stayed unmatched. Germline V gene sequence: CDR1 SGHAT, CDR2 FQNNGV. The CDR3 totals 16 residues. The CDR3 is CASSAGLAGGQDEQFF. In nucleotides, the CDR3 is TGTGCCAGCAGCGCGGGACTAGCGGGGGGGCAAGATGAGCAGTTCTTC.

CDR3 protein: CASSEIFTGELFF. CDR3 sequence (DNA): TGTGCCAGCAGTGAAATATTTACCGGGGAGCTGTTTTTT. The gene calls are TRBV6-1 and TRBJ2-2; D is unresolved. The CDR3 has 13 residues. Looked up from germline, CDR1 is MNHNS and CDR2 is SASEGT. V lost 2 bases, J lost 5 bases, and 6 bases lay in between.

This sequence joins TRBV3-1 (or the pseudogene TRBV3-2) and TRBJ2-3; the match to TRBD2 covers 11 bases. Germline CDR1 reads LGHDT; CDR2 reads YNNKEL (reference sequence). The J segment lost 3 bases and the V segment lost 0 bases, leaving 8 bases of the junction unmatched. The CDR3 consists of 18 residues. This chain's CDR3 is CASSQEGLAGGGTDTQYF. The CDR3 DNA sequence: TGTGCCAGCAGCCAAGAGGGCCTAGCGGGAGGAGGGACAGATACGCAGTATTTT.

The gene calls are TRBV7-2 and TRBJ2-3; 8 bases match TRBD2. CDR3 length: 16 residues. Germline CDR1 and CDR2: SGHTA and FQGNSA. The V segment lost 1 base and the J segment 5 bases; nucleotides outside the gene matches: 8. As DNA, the CDR3 is TGTGCCAGCAGCTTAGGCGGTAGCGGGGCGGTAGATACGCAGTATTTT. Encoded protein: CASSLGGSGAVDTQYF.

The chain joins TRBV24-1 to TRBJ2-5, with 14 bases lining up with TRBD2. Germline V gene data show CDR1 as KGHDR and CDR2 as SFDVKD. V lost 9 bases to trimming and J lost 4 bases; unmatched junction nucleotides: 12. The CDR3 is 17 amino acids. The DNA of the CDR3 is TGTGCCACCGAGTCAGGACTAGCGGGGGGCGAGGGAGAGACCCAGTACTTC. This encodes CATESGLAGGEGETQYF.

The V gene is TRBV20-1, the J gene TRBJ2-4; 11 nucleotides align to TRBD2. This CDR3 comprises 18 residues. CDR1 DFQATT and CDR2 SNEGSKA come from the germline V gene (reference sequence). The trim removed 3 bases at V and 2 bases at J, leaving 12 bases unmatched. The CDR3 bases are TGCAGTGCTAGTGGGATAGCGGGAGGGGGGAGGACCAAAAACATTCAGTACTTC. Translated, it gives CSASGIAGGGRTKNIQYF.

The chain couples TRBV6-5 to TRBJ1-2, with 9 bases fitting TRBD1. After removal of 6 bases from V and 8 bases from J, the junction contained 10 bases not matched to a gene. This CDR3 contains 14 residues. The germline CDR1 and CDR2 sequences are MNHEY and SVGAGI. CDR3 in DNA: TGTGCCAGCAGGGTGTCCGGGACAGGGAGGGGCTACACCTTC. It specifies CASRVSGTGRGYTF.

This clone was picked up many times. The J gene is TRBJ2-2, the V gene TRBV21-1; the D call TRBD2 from the table was never checked on the DNA. TRBV21-1 is an annotated pseudogene. The CDR3 extends over 15 amino acids. This chain's CDR3 is CASFPPAGNTGELFF. CDR3 coding DNA: TGTGCCAGCTTCCCCCCCGCGGGGAACACCGGGGAGCTGTTTTTT.

This sequence joins TRBV5-1 and TRBJ2-4, with 15 bases fitting TRBD2. Per the germline V gene, CDR1 is SGHRS and CDR2 is YFSETQ. V was clipped by 4 bases and J by 5 bases; unmatched bases: 10. This CDR3 has 18 residues. The DNA of the CDR3 is TGCGCCAGCAGCCAGGGACTAGCGGGGGGTCTAACCCAAAACATTCAGTACTTC. It is translated as CASSQGLAGGLTQNIQYF.

The V gene is TRBV29-1, the J gene TRBJ2-1; TRBD1 matches 8 bases. This CDR3 has 13 amino acids. The germline CDR1 and CDR2 sequences are SQVTM and ANQGSEA. Losses at the gene ends were 6 bases for V and 5 bases for J; bases not matched to a gene: 6. The CDR3 loop reads CSVKTTGDNEQFF. In nucleotides, the CDR3 is TGCAGCGTCAAAACGACAGGGGACAATGAGCAGTTCTTC.

This clone was detected a few times. The chain couples TRBV11-3 to TRBJ2-5; D gene uncertain. Trimming shortened V by 1 base and J by 5 bases, and 14 bases separated the two germline ends. CDR3 length: 15 residues. Germline assignment: CDR1 SGHNT and CDR2 YENEEA. The CDR3 bases are TGTGCCAGCAGCTTAGGTGACATGACCAGCGAGACCCAGTACTTC. This codes for CASSLGDMTSETQYF.

The chain couples TRBV4-3 to TRBJ2-1; TRBD2 aligns across 16 bases. Germline V lookup: CDR1 LGHNA, CDR2 YSLEER. The CDR3 sequence is 21 residues long. V was pared by 0 bases and J by 1 base, with 9 bases of the junction left unmatched. CDR3 protein: CASSQDRSGTSGRGSYNEQFF. The CDR3 DNA follows: TGCGCCAGCAGCCAAGATCGGTCAGGGACTAGCGGGAGGGGGTCCTACAATGAGCAGTTCTTC.

The chain links TRBV19 to TRBJ1-2, with D possibly matching TRBD1 (5 bases). V was clipped by 7 bases and J by 4 bases, with 19 bases between them. The germline gives CDR1 LNHDA, CDR2 SQIVND (reference sequence). The CDR3 contains 15 residues. The CDR3 bases are TGTGCCAGTAACCCGACGACAGACCGGAGCTATGGCTACACCTTC. Amino acid sequence: CASNPTTDRSYGYTF.

V is TRBV7-6 and J is TRBJ2-7, with TRBD2 identical over 8 bases. The CDR3 is made up of 15 amino acids. Germline-derived CDR1 and CDR2 are SGHVS and FNYEAQ. V trimming: 5 bases; J trimming: 3 bases; junction bases outside the gene matches: 9. The CDR3 loop is CASSHGGAGDYEQYF. In nucleotides, the CDR3 is TGTGCCAGCAGCCACGGGGGGGCAGGCGACTACGAGCAGTACTTC.

The CDR3 coding sequence is TGTGCCAGCGGAGCGGAGTGGAGGGATGAGCAGTTCTTC. Translating it yields CASGAEWRDEQFF. This rearrangement joins TRBV5-6 to TRBJ2-1; D possibly corresponds to TRBD2 (6 bases). V lost 7 bases, J lost 8 bases, and 16 bases lay in between. The V gene's germline CDR1 is SGHDT and CDR2 YYEEEE. This CDR3 is built from 13 residues.

The chain links TRBV7-2 to TRBJ2-7; D unclear. CDR3 length equals 14 residues. Trimming pared 2 bases from V and 3 bases from J, leaving 11 bases between. Germline loops: CDR1 SGHTA, CDR2 FQGNSA. CDR3 amino acids: CASSLITEYYEQYF. The CDR3 DNA follows: TGTGCCAGCAGCTTAATAACAGAGTACTACGAGCAGTACTTC.

CDR3: CASCRTRGGQETQYF. Written as DNA, the CDR3 is TGTGCCAGCTGCCGCACTCGCGGGGGGCAAGAGACCCAGTACTTC. This rearrangement joins TRBV6-5 to TRBJ2-5; 8 nucleotides agree with TRBD2. V gave up 8 bases and J gave up 2 bases; unmatched junction bases: 10. Germline V gene data show CDR1 as MNHEY and CDR2 as SVGAGI. The CDR3 runs to 15 residues.

The V and J genes are TRBV5-1 and TRBJ1-3, with 9 bases that match TRBD1. The V gene end was trimmed by 5 bases and the J gene end by 1 base; junction bases not matched to a gene: 7. Germline CDR1 and CDR2: SGHRS and YFSETQ. This CDR3 contains 16 residues. The CDR3, as DNA: TGCGCCAGCAGGCAAGGACAGGGGCTTTCTGGAAACACCATATATTTT. Translated: CASRQGQGLSGNTIYF.

The J gene is TRBJ2-7, the V gene TRBV24-1, with a possible D match to TRBD2 (5 bases). The CDR3 runs 13 residues. Germline CDR1 is KGHDR and CDR2 is SFDVKD. Trimming pared 5 bases from V and 6 bases from J, leaving 13 bases between. The DNA of the CDR3 is TGTGCCACCAGTGCAAGCGGTCGCGGCGAGCAGTACTTC. The encoded protein is CATSASGRGEQYF.

This chain connects TRBV7-9 to TRBJ2-3; no reliable D call. V was cut by 6 bases and J by 4 bases, with 14 bases left in between. There are 14 residues in the CDR3. From germline, CDR1 is SEHNR and CDR2 FQNEAQ (reference sequence). In DNA, the CDR3 is TGTGCCAGCAGTCCGTCTGGTTGGCCAGATACGCAGTATTTT. Translated: CASSPSGWPDTQYF.

This chain links TRBV11-2 with TRBJ2-6, with 8 bases matching TRBD1. The trim removed 2 bases at V and 4 bases at J, leaving 4 bases unmatched. Germline values: CDR1 SGHAT, CDR2 FQNNGV. The CDR3 loop spans 16 amino acids. This CDR3 is CASSLQGAVGANVLTF. The CDR3 DNA follows: TGTGCCAGCAGCTTACAGGGGGCGGTCGGGGCCAACGTCCTGACTTTC.